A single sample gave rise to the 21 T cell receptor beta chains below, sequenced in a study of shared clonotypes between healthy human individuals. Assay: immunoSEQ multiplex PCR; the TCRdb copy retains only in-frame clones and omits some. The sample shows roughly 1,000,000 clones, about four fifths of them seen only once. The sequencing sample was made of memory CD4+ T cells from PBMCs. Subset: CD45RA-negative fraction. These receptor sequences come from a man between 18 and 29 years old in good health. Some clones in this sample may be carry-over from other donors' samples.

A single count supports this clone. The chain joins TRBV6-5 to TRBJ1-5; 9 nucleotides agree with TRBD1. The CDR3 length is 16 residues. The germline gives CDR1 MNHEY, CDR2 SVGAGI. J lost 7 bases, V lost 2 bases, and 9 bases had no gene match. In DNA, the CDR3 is TGTGCCAGCAGTTACAAATCCGGGACAGGGAACCAGCCCCAGCATTTT. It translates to CASSYKSGTGNQPQHF.

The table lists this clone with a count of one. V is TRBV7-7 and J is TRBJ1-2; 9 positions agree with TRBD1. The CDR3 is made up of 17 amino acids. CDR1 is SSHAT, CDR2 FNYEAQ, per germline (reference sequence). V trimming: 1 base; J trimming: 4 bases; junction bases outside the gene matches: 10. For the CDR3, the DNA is TGTGCCAGCAGCTTAGGTCGGGCGACAGGGGGTTTCTATGGCTACACCTTC. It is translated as CASSLGRATGGFYGYTF.

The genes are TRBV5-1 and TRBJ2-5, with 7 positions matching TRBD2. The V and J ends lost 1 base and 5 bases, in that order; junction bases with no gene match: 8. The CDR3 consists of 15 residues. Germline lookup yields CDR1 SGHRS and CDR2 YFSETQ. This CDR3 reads CASSLINPGGETQYF. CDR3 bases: TGCGCCAGCAGCTTGATAAACCCGGGGGGTGAGACCCAGTACTTC.

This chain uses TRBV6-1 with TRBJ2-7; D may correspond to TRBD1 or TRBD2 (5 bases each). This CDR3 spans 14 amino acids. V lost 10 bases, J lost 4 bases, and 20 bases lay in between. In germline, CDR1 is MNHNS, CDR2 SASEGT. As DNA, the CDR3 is TGTGCCATACGACCTTCGCCGGGGCGGTACGAGCAGTACTTC. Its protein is CAIRPSPGRYEQYF.

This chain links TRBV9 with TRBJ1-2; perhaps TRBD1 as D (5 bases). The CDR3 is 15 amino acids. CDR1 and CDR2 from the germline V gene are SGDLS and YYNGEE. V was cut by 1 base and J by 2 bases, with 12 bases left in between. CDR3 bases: TGTGCCAGCAGCGTAAGCCAGGGAAACAACTATGGCTACACCTTC. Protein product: CASSVSQGNNYGYTF.

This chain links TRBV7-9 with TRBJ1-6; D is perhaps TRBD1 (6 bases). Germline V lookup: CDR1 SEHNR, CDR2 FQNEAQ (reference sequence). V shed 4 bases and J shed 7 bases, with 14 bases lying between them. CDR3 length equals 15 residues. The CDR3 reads CASSWSGARNSPLHF. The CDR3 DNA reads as TGTGCCAGCAGCTGGTCAGGGGCTAGGAATTCACCCCTCCACTTT. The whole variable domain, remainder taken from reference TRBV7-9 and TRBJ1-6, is DTGVSQNPRHKITKRGQNVTFRCDPISEHNRLYWYRQTLGQGPEFLTYFQNEAQLEKSRLLSDRFSAERPKGSFSTLEIQRTEQGDSAMYLCASSWSGARNSPLHFGNGTRLTVT.

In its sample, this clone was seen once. The CDR3 reads CASSLGRGTEAFF. Written as DNA, the CDR3 is TGCGCCAGCAGCTTGGGAAGGGGCACTGAAGCTTTCTTT. The chain links TRBV5-1 to TRBJ1-1, with a weak D call TRBD1 (5 bases). Per the germline V gene, CDR1 is SGHRS and CDR2 is YFSETQ. The CDR3 has 13 amino acids. V was pared by 0 bases and J by 4 bases, with 7 bases between.

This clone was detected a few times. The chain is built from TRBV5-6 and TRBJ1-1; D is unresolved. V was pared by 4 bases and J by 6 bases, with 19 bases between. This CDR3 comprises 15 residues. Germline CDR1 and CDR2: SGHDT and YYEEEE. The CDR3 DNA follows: TGTGCCAGCAGCCGTTCCCTGGTAGGGAAGGCTGAAGCTTTCTTT. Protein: CASSRSLVGKAEAFF.

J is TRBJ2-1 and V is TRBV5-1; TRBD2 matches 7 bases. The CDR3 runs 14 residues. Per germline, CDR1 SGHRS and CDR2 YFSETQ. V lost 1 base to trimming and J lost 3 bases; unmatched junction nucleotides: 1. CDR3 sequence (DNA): TGCGCCAGCAGCTTGTGGGAGGGCTACAATGAGCAGTTCTTC. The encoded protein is CASSLWEGYNEQFF.

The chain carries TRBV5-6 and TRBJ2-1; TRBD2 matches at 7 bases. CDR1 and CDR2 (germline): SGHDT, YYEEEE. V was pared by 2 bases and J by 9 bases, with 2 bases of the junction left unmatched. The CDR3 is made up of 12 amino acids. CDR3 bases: TGTGCCAGCAGCTTTGCGGGAGTTGAGCAGTTCTTC. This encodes CASSFAGVEQFF. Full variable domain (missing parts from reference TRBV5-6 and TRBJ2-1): DAGVTQSPTHLIKTRGQQVTLRCSPKSGHDTVSWYQQALGQGPQFIFQYYEEEERQRGNFPDRFSGHQFPNYSSELNVNALLLGDSALYLCASSFAGVEQFFGPGTRLTVL.

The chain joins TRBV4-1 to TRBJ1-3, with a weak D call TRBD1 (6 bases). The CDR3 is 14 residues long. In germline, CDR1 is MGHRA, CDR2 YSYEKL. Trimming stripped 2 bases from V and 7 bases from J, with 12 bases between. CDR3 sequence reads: CASSQIRGGNTIYF. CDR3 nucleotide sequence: TGCGCCAGCAGCCAAATTAGGGGGGGGAACACCATATATTTT.

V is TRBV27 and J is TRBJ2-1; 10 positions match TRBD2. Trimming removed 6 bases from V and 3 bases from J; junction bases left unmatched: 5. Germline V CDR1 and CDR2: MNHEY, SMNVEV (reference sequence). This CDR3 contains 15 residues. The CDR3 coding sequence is TGTGCCAGCAGGCCCCTAGCGGGGGTCTACAATGAGCAGTTCTTC. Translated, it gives CASRPLAGVYNEQFF.

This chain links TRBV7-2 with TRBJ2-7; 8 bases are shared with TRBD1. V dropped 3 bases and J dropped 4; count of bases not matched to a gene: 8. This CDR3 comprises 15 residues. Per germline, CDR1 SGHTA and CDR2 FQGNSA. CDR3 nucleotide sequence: TGTGCCAGCAGCTTGTCGACAGGGGATTCGTACGAGCAGTACTTC. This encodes CASSLSTGDSYEQYF.

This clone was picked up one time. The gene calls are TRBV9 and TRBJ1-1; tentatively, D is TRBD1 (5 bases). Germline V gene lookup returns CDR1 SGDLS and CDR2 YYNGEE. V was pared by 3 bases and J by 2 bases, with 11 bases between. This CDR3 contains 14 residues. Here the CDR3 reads CASSAGALNTEAFF. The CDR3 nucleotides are TGTGCCAGCAGCGCCGGGGCGCTCAACACTGAAGCTTTCTTT.

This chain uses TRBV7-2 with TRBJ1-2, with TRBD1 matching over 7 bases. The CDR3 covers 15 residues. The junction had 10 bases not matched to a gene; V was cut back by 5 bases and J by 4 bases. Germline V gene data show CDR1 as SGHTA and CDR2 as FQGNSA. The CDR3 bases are TGTGCCAGCAGCCCGCAGGGACAGCTTGTCTATGGCTACACCTTC. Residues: CASSPQGQLVYGYTF.

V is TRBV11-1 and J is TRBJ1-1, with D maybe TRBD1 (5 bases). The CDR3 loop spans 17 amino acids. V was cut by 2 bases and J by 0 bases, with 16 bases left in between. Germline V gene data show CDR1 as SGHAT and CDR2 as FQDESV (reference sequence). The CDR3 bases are TGTGCCAGCAGCTTATTTCCCCCAGGGTTTATGAACACTGAAGCTTTCTTT. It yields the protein CASSLFPPGFMNTEAFF.

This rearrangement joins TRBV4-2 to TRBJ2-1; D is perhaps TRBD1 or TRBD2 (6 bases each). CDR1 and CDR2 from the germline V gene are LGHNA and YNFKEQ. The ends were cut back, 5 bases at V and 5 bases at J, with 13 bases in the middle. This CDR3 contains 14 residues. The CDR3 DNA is TGTGCCAGCAGCTCCAGAGGGGGGAACAATGAGCAGTTCTTC. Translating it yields CASSSRGGNNEQFF.

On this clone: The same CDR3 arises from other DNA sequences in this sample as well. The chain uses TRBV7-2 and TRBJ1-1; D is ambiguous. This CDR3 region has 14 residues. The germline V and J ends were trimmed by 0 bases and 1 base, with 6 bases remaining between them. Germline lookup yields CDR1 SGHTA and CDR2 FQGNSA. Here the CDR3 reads CASSLAAGNTEAFF. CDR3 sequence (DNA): TGTGCCAGCAGCTTAGCGGCAGGGAACACTGAAGCTTTCTTT.

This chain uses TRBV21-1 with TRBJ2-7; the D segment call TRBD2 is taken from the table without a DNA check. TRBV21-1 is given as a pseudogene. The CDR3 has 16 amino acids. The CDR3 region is CASSTRRNPSSYEQYF. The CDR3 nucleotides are TGTGCCAGCAGCACCCGGAGAAACCCGAGCTCCTACGAGCAGTACTTC.

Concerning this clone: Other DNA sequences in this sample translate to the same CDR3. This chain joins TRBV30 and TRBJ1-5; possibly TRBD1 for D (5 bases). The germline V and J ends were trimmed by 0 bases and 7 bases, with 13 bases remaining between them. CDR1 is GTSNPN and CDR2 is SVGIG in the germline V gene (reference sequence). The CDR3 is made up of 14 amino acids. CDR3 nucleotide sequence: TGTGCCTGGAGTGTACTCGGGGGGGTGCAGCCCCAGCATTTT. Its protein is CAWSVLGGVQPQHF. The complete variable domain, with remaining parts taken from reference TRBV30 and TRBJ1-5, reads SQTIHQWPATLVQPVGSPLSLECTVEGTSNPNLYWYRQAAGRGLQLLFYSVGIGQISSEVPQNLSASRPQDRQFILSSKKLLLSDSGFYLCAWSVLGGVQPQHFGDGTRLSIL.

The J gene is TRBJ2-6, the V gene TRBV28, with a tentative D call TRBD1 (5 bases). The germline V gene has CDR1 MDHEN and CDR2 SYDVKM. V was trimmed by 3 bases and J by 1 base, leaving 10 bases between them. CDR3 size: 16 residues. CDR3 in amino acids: CASSLPGPSGANVLTF. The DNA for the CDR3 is TGTGCCAGCAGTTTGCCAGGGCCTTCTGGGGCCAACGTCCTGACTTTC. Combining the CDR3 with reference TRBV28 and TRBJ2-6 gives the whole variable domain DVKVTQSSRYLVKRTGEKVFLECVQDMDHENMFWYRQDPGLGLRLIYFSYDVKMKEKGDIPEGYSVSREKKERFSLILESASTNQTSMYLCASSLPGPSGANVLTFGAGSRLTVL.